This T cell receptor beta chain was sequenced during a study of cytomegalovirus exposure and HLA in healthy donors. Findings and caveats of the study: Associated with HLA alleles at 0.05 false discovery rate in a later analysis were about 17,000 TCR beta sequences.

V lost 3 bases and J 4 bases, leaving 15 bases between the germline ends. Per germline, CDR1 MGHDK and CDR2 SYGVNS. The CDR3 loop spans 15 amino acids. On this clone: Its specificity is not known.

The study ran its PCR with 60 Vbeta and 13 Jbeta primers. Some clones are missing from TCRdb's copy, which holds only in-frame ones; the method was immunoSEQ multiplex PCR. Of about 140,000 clones in the sample, 60% to 85% are singletons; the top ten hold roughly 0.87%. The clonotype was recovered from a young man in good health and CMV-seronegative. The genes are TRBV25-1 and TRBJ1-1, with D perhaps matching TRBD1 (6 bases). Material for sequencing was PBMCs. CDR3 in amino acids: CASSEIGQLLTEAFF. The CDR3 DNA follows: TGTGCCAGCAGTGAGATCGGACAGCTCCTCACTGAAGCTTTCTTT.